The 11 T cell receptor beta chains reported below all come from one sample, sequenced in a study of PD-1 blockade in classical Hodgkin lymphoma. The time point: cycle 4 day 1 (C4D1), after 6 weeks of nivolumab. Each patient relapsed following autologous stem cell transplantation, and prior brentuximab vedotin exposure differed. Profiling relied on immunoSEQ multiplex PCR, and the TCRdb table lists in-frame clones only, not all of them. The data contain roughly 60,000 clones, over 85% of them singletons. Material: peripheral blood mononuclear cells (PBMCs), obtained before the fourth cycle of nivolumab. These receptors were obtained from a human donor with classical Hodgkin lymphoma.

This chain links TRBV10-3 with TRBJ1-1; D perhaps matches TRBD1 (5 bases). CDR3 length: 16 residues. Germline CDR1 is ENHRY and CDR2 is SYGVKD. Trimming shortened V by 0 bases and J by 6 bases, and 17 bases separated the two germline ends. The CDR3, as DNA: TGTGCCATCAGTGAGTCTTTCACAGGAGAGCGGGCTGAAGCTTTCTTT. Translated: CAISESFTGERAEAFF.

Comments on this clone: One end of the junction is discordant with germline, which a read error may explain. The chain combines TRBV7-7 with TRBJ1-3; no firm D call. CDR1 and CDR2 (germline): SSHAT, FNYEAQ (reference sequence). The CDR3 has 13 amino acids. CDR3 DNA sequence: TGTGCTAGCAGCTTATATAGAGGGAACACCATATATTTT. Translating gives CASSLYRGNTIYF.

This chain connects TRBV10-1 to TRBJ2-1, with D uncertain. The germline V gene has CDR1 WNHNN and CDR2 SYGVQD (reference sequence). V lost 6 bases to trimming and J lost 0 bases, with 15 bases between them. The CDR3 runs 16 residues. The CDR3 region is CASSLTPAASYNEQFF. The CDR3 DNA reads as TGCGCCAGCAGCCTCACCCCAGCAGCCTCCTACAATGAGCAGTTCTTC.

The V call is TRBV2, the J call TRBJ1-5, with D maybe TRBD1 (5 bases). Germline CDR1 is SNHLY and CDR2 is FYNNEI. V lost 6 bases and J lost 3, with 9 bases in between. The CDR3 runs to 13 residues. CDR3 region: CASRRQYNQPQHF. The CDR3 coding sequence is TGTGCCAGCAGACGACAGTACAATCAGCCCCAGCATTTT.

The DNA of the CDR3 is TGTGCCAGCTCACCATCCCAGGGACCCGGGGAGCTGTTTTTT. Translated: CASSPSQGPGELFF. V gene TRBV18 combines with J gene TRBJ2-2; D tentatively reads TRBD1 or TRBD2 (5 bases each). Trimming left V 2 bases short and J 6 bases short, with 10 bases between. CDR1 KGHSH and CDR2 LQKENI come from the germline V gene. The CDR3 contains 14 residues.

The genes are TRBV30 and TRBJ2-7; D gene ambiguous. Germline CDR1 is GTSNPN and CDR2 is SVGIG (reference sequence). Between the trimmed V and J ends, which lost 0 bases and 6 bases, there was a span of 12 bases. The CDR3 consists of 13 residues. The CDR3 nucleotides are TGTGCCTGGAGTGTACACAAGGGATCCGAGCAGTACTTC. This translates into CAWSVHKGSEQYF. Complete variable domain (other parts from reference TRBV30 and TRBJ2-7): SQTIHQWPATLVQPVGSPLSLECTVEGTSNPNLYWYRQAAGRGLQLLFYSVGIGQISSEVPQNLSASRPQDRQFILSSKKLLLSDSGFYLCAWSVHKGSEQYFGPGTRLTVT.

The genes are TRBV7-2 and TRBJ2-5; 10 bases match TRBD2. Looked up from germline, CDR1 is SGHTA and CDR2 is FQGNSA. There are 16 residues in the CDR3. V gave up 1 base and J gave up 5 bases; unmatched junction bases: 7. The CDR3 bases are TGTGCCAGCAGCTTAGTGAGCGGGGGGGCGATTGAGACCCAGTACTTC. Translation gives CASSLVSGGAIETQYF.

This chain uses TRBV13 with TRBJ2-1, with TRBD2 matching over 13 bases. CDR3 size: 16 residues. V shed 3 bases and J 9 bases; nucleotides not matched to a gene: 8. Per germline, CDR1 PRHDT and CDR2 FYEKMQ (reference sequence). Written as DNA, the CDR3 is TGTGCCAGCAGCTTCCGGGGACTAGCGGGACTGGGTGAGCAGTTCTTC. Amino acid sequence: CASSFRGLAGLGEQFF.

With regard to this clone: Other DNA sequences within the sample encode an identical CDR3. The chain is built from TRBV28 and TRBJ2-7, with D possibly matching TRBD1 (6 bases). Between the trimmed V and J ends, which lost 5 bases and 4 bases, there was a span of 9 bases. The CDR3 runs 12 residues. CDR1 and CDR2 from the germline V gene are MDHEN and SYDVKM. In DNA form, the CDR3 reads TGTGCCAGCAGTCCGCAGGGGTACGAGCAGTACTTC. It is translated as CASSPQGYEQYF.

This sequence joins TRBV27 and TRBJ2-5, with D unresolved. CDR3 length equals 16 residues. Trimming removed 4 bases at V and 4 bases at J, with 19 bases between. Germline CDR1 reads MNHEY; CDR2 reads SMNVEV (reference sequence). CDR3 DNA: TGTGCCAGCAGTTCGCTCCTGGGATTAACTCGAGAGACCCAGTACTTC. Translated, it gives CASSSLLGLTRETQYF.

This chain connects TRBV5-1 to TRBJ1-5; D ambiguous. Germline CDR1 SGHRS, CDR2 YFSETQ. The CDR3 totals 10 residues. V dropped 6 bases and J dropped 6 bases, with 4 bases sitting between them. The CDR3 is CASMRQPQHF. The DNA for the CDR3 is TGCGCCAGCATGCGTCAGCCCCAGCATTTT.